What follows are 8 T cell receptor beta chains derived from one specimen sequenced in a study of blood T cell repertoires in COVID-19 (dated by TCRdb to the early 2020s). Library preparation used the immunoSEQ multiplex PCR assay. In TCRdb, the immuneACCESS table is reduced to in-frame sequences with V and J assigned. These tables do not hold every clone; where another copy was compared, an unresolved V gene accounts for under half, and the others remain unexplained. The sample table records over 350,000 clones; roughly 88% of these occur just once. The ten largest make up roughly 1.4% of the sample. Input material: peripheral blood. These receptors were collected from a woman aged 30 to 39 with active or convalescent COVID-19.

The chain links TRBV28 to TRBJ1-2, with 7 bases identical to TRBD1. CDR1 and CDR2 (germline): MDHEN, SYDVKM. The ends lost 4 bases at V and 10 bases at J; junction bases unmatched: 6. This CDR3 contains 12 residues. CDR3 in amino acids: CASSSGTASYTF. The CDR3 nucleotides read TGTGCCAGCAGTTCCGGGACAGCCTCCTACACCTTC.

This sequence joins TRBV3-1 (or the pseudogene TRBV3-2) and TRBJ1-3; 7 bases match TRBD1. Germline V gene lookup returns CDR1 LGHDT and CDR2 YNNKEL (reference sequence). Losses at the gene ends were 4 bases for V and 0 bases for J; bases not matched to a gene: 6. The CDR3 consists of 16 residues. CDR3 in amino acids: CASSPRGRLSGNTIYF. CDR3 coding DNA: TGTGCCAGCAGCCCCAGGGGGAGACTCTCTGGAAACACCATATATTTT.

The rearrangement joins TRBV6-4 to TRBJ1-1, with TRBD1 matching over 7 bases. This CDR3 comprises 14 residues. Trimming cost V 3 bases and J 1 base; bases outside gene matches: 2. From germline, CDR1 is MRHNA and CDR2 SNTAGT. The CDR3 sequence is CASSEQGKNTEAFF. DNA of the CDR3: TGTGCCAGCAGTGAACAGGGGAAGAACACTGAAGCTTTCTTT.

V is TRBV5-1 and J is TRBJ1-1; D is possibly TRBD1 (5 bases). Trimming left V 2 bases short and J 3 bases short, with 14 bases between. Germline CDR1 and CDR2: SGHRS and YFSETQ. The CDR3 totals 15 residues. CDR3 DNA: TGCGCCAGCAGCTTCCGCGTAGGCAGGGACACTGAAGCTTTCTTT. Amino acid sequence: CASSFRVGRDTEAFF.

Concerning this clone itself: This CDR3 is also generated by other DNA sequences in the sample. The chain uses TRBV18 and TRBJ1-5; D unclear. Germline CDR1 reads KGHSH; CDR2 reads LQKENI. CDR3 length equals 13 residues. V was shortened by 3 bases and J by 2 bases, with 5 bases between the two germline ends. CDR3 nucleotide sequence: TGTGCCAGCTCACCGCAGGGCAATCAGCCCCAGCATTTT. It encodes CASSPQGNQPQHF. Combining the CDR3 with reference TRBV18 and TRBJ1-5 gives the whole variable domain NAGVMQNPRHLVRRRGQEARLRCSPMKGHSHVYWYRQLPEEGLKFMVYLQKENIIDESGMPKERFSAEFPKEGPSILRIQQVVRGDSAAYFCASSPQGNQPQHFGDGTRLSIL.

The V call is TRBV20-1, the J call TRBJ2-3; 15 bases fit TRBD2. The ends lost 3 bases at V and 0 bases at J; junction bases unmatched: 13. Germline CDR1 reads DFQATT; CDR2 reads SNEGSKA (reference sequence). The CDR3 loop spans 20 amino acids. CDR3 region: CSASRGLAGGDHPSTDTQYF. The CDR3 DNA reads TGCAGTGCTAGTAGAGGACTAGCGGGGGGGGACCACCCTAGCACAGATACGCAGTATTTT.

The chain joins TRBV29-1 to TRBJ1-3; D not resolved. Germline V gives CDR1 SQVTM, CDR2 ANQGSEA. The V end lost 1 base, the J end lost 4 bases, and 8 bases lay between the germline ends. The CDR3 sequence is 13 residues long. The CDR3 here is CSVEGRVGNTIYF. The DNA of the CDR3 is TGCAGCGTTGAAGGCCGCGTCGGAAACACCATATATTTT.

The chain joins TRBV6-1 to TRBJ1-2, with D hard to call. V dropped 0 bases and J dropped 4 bases, with 12 bases sitting between them. This CDR3 spans 15 amino acids. Per germline, CDR1 MNHNS and CDR2 SASEGT. CDR3 loop: CASSEARGLGYGYTF. The CDR3 bases are TGTGCCAGCAGTGAAGCGCGGGGTTTAGGCTATGGCTACACCTTC.